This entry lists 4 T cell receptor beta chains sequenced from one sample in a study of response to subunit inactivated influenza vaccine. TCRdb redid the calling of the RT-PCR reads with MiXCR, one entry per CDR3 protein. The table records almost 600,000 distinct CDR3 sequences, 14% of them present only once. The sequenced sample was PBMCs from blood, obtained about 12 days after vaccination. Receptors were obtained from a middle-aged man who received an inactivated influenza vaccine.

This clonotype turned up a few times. This chain's CDR3 is CASSAGPPSSYEQYF. The CDR3 nucleotides read TGTGCCAGCAGCGCCGGGCCTCCGAGCTCCTACGAGCAGTACTTC. The chain uses TRBV14 and TRBJ2-7, with D unclear. This CDR3 comprises 15 residues. The V end was cut by 5 bases, the J end by 0 bases, with 14 bases between. Germline lookup yields CDR1 SGHDN and CDR2 FVKESK.

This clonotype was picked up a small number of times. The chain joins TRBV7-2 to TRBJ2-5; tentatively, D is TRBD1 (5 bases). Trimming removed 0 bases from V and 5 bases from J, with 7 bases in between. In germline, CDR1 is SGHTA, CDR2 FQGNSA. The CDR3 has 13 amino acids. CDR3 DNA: TGTGCCAGCAGCTTAGCCAGGGTTGAGACCCAGTACTTC. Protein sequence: CASSLARVETQYF.

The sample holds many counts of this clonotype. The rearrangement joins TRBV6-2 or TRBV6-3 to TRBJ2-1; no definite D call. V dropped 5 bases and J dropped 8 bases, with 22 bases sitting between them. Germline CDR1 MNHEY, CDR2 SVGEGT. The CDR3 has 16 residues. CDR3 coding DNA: TGTGCCAGCAGTGCTACCGAATTCAGGTGGTCGGATGAGCAGTTCTTC. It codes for CASSATEFRWSDEQFF.

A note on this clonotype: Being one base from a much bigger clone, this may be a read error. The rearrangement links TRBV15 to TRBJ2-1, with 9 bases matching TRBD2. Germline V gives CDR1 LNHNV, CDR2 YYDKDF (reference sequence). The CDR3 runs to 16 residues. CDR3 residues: CATSRTRLAVYDEQFF. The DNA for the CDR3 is TGTGCCACCAGCAGAACCCGACTAGCGGTCTACGATGAGCAGTTCTTC.